The clone carrying this T cell receptor beta chain was observed a single time. Between the trimmed V and J ends, which lost 3 bases and 0 bases, there was a span of 16 bases. This CDR3 has 17 amino acids. From germline, CDR1 is LNHDA and CDR2 SQIVND (reference sequence). Clones were read by immunoSEQ multiplex PCR, and TCRdb kept only the in-frame ones, dropping some. The table records around 200,000 clones, more than 65% of them present only once. The data stem from a study of cytotoxic CD8 clonotypes in ibrutinib-treated CLL. This rearrangement joins TRBV19 to TRBJ2-3; D gene uncertain. The sample in question was PBMCs, obtained after 12 months of ibrutinib treatment. The clonotype was recovered from a human donor with chronic lymphocytic leukemia. The CDR3 is CASSILLAVLSTDTQYF. CDR3 nucleotide sequence: TGTGCCAGTAGTATCCTTTTAGCCGTACTTAGCACAGATACGCAGTATTTT.